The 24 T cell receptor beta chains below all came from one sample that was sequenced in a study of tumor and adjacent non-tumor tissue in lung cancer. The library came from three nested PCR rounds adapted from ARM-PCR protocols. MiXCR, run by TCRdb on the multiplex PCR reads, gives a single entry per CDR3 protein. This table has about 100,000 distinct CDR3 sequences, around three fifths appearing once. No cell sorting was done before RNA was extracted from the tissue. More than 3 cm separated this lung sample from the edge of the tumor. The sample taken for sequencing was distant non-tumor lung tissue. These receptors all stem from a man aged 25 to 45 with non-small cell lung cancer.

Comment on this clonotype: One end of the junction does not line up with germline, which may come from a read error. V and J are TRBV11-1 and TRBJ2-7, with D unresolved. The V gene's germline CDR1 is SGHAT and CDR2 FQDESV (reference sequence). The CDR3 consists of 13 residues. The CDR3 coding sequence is TGTGCCAGCAGCTTGTCTGCAGCCTACGTGCAGTACTTC. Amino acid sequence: CASSLSAAYVQYF.

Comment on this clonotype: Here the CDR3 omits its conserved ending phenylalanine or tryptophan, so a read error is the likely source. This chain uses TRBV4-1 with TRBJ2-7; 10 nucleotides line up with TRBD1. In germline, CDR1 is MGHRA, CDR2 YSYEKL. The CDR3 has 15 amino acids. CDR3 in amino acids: CASSQDGQGGDEQYI. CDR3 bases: TGTGCCAGCAGCCAAGATGGACAGGGGGGTGATGAGCAGTACATC.

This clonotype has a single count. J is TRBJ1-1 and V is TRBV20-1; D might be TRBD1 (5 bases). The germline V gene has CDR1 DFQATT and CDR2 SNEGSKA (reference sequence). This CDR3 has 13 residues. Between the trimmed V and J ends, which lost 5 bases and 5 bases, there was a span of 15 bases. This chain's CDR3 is CSASRGGGTEAFF. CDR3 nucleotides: TGCAGTGCTTCACGGGGGGGTGGTACTGAAGCTTTCTTT.

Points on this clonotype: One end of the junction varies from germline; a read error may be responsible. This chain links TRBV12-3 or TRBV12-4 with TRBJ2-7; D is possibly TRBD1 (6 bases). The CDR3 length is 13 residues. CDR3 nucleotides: TGTGCCAGCAGGAACAGGGAAGTTGGGGAGCACTACTTC. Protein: CASRNREVGEHYF.

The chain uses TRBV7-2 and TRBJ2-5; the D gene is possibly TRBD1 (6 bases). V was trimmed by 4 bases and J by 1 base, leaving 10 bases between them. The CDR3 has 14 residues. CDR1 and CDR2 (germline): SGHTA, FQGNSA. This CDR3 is CASSSRGIQETQYF. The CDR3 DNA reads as TGTGCCAGCAGCTCGAGGGGGATCCAAGAGACCCAGTACTTC. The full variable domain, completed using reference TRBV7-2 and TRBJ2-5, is GAGVSQSPSNKVTEKGKDVELRCDPISGHTALYWYRQSLGQGLEFLIYFQGNSAPDKSGLPSDRFSAERTGGSVSTLTIQRTQQEDSAVYLCASSSRGIQETQYFGPGTRLLVL.

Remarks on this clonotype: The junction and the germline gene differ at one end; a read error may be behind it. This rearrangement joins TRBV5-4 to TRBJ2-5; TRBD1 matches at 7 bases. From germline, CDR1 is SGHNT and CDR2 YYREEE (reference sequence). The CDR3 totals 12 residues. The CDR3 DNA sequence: TGTGCCAGCGGACAGGTTCAAAAGACTCAGTACTTC. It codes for CASGQVQKTQYF.

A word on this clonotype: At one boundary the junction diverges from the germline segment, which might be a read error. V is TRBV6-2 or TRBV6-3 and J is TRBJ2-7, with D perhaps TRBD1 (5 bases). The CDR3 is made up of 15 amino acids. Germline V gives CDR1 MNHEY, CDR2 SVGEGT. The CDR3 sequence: CAGSSRQTSGYEQYF. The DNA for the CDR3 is TGTGCCGGCAGCTCGAGACAGACCTCAGGATACGAGCAGTACTTC.

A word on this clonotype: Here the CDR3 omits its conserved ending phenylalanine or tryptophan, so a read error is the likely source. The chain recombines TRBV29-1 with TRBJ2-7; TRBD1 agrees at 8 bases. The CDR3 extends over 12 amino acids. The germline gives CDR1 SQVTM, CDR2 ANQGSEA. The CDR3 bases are TGTAGCGTCCTTTGGACAGGGCACGAGCAGTACTCC. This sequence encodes CSVLWTGHEQYS.

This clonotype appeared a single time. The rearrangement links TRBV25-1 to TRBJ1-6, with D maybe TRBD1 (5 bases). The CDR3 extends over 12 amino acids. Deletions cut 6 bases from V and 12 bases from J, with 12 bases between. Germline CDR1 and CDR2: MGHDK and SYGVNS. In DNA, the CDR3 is TGTGCCAGCAGCGTTGGTCAGGGACCCCTCCACTTT. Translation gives CASSVGQGPLHF.

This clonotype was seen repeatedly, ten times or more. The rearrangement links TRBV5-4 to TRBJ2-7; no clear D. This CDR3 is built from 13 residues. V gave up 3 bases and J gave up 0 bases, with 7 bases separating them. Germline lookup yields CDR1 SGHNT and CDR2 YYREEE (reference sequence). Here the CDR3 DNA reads TGTGCCAGCAGCTCCGCCAGCTCCTACGAGCAGTACTTC. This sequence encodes CASSSASSYEQYF.

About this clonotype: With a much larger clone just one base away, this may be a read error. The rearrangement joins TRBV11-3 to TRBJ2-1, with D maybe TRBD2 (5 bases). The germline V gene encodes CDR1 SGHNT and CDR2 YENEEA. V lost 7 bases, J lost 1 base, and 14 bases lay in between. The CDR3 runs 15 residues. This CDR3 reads CASNSDLSSYNEQFF. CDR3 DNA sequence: TGTGCCAGCAATTCGGACTTGTCGTCCTACAATGAGCAGTTCTTC.

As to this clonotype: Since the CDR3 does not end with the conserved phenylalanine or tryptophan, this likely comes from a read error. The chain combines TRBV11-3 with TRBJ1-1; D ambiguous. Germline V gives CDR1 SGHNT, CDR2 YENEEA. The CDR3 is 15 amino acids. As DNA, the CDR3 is TGTACCAGCAGCTCCTACTATACAGTGAACACTGAAGCTTTCTCT. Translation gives CTSSSYYTVNTEAFS.

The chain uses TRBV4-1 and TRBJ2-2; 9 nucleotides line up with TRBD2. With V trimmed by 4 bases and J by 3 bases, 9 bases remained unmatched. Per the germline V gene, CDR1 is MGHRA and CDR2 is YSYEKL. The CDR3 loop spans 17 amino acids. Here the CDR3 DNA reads TGCGCCAGCAGCCGAGATAGCGGGGGTGCGCACACCGGGGAGCTGTTTTTT. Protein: CASSRDSGGAHTGELFF.

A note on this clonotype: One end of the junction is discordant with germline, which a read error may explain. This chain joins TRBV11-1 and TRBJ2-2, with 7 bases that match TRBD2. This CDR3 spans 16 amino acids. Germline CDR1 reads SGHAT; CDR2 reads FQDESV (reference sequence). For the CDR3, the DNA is TGTGCCAGCAGCCGGGACTACCCCTTGAACATCGGGGAGCTGTTTTTT. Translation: CASSRDYPLNIGELFF. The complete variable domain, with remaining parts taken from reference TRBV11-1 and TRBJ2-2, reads EAEVAQSPRYKITEKSQAVAFWCDPISGHATLYWYRQILGQGPELLVQFQDESVVDDSQLPKDRFSAERLKGVDSTLKIQPAELGDSAMYLCASSRDYPLNIGELFFGEGSRLTVL.

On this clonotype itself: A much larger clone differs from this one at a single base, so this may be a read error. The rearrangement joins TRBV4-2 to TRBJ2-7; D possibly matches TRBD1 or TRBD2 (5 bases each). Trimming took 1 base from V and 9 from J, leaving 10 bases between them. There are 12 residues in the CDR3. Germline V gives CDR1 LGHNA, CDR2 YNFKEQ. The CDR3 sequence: CASSQGGDGQYF. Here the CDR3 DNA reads TGTGCCAGCAGCCAAGGAGGGGACGGGCAGTACTTC.

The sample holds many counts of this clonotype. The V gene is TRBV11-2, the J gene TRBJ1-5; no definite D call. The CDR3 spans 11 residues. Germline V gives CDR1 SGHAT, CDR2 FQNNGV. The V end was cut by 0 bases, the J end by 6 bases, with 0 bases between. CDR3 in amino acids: CASSLDQPQHF. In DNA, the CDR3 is TGTGCCAGCAGCTTAGATCAGCCCCAGCATTTT.

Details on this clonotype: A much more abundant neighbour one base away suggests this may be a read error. The CDR3 bases are TGTGCCATCAGGGGAGGGTGCTTC. Protein: CAIRGGCF. The rearrangement joins TRBV10-3 to TRBJ2-7, with 7 bases aligning to TRBD2. CDR3 length equals 8 residues. Germline V CDR1 and CDR2: ENHRY, SYGVKD.

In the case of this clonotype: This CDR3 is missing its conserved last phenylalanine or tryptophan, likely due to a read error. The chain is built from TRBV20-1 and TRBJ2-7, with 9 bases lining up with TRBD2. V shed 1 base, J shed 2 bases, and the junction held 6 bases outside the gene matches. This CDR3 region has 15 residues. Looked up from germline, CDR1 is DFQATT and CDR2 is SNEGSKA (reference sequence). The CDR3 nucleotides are TGCAGTGCTAGAGGGGTCGGCGGGAGGGCCTACGAGCAGTACTAC. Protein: CSARGVGGRAYEQYY.

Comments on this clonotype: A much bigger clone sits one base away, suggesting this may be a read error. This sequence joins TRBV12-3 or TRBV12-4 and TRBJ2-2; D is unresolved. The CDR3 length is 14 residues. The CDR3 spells CTSSLGQNTGELFF. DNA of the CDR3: TGTACCAGCAGTTTAGGGCAGAACACCGGGGAGCTGTTTTTT.

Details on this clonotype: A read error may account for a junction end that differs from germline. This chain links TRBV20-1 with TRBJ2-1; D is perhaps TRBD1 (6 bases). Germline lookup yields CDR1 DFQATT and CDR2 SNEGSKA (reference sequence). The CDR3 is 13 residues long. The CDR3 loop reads CSVTGSSYDEQFF. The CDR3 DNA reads TGCAGTGTCACAGGGTCATCCTACGATGAGCAGTTCTTC.

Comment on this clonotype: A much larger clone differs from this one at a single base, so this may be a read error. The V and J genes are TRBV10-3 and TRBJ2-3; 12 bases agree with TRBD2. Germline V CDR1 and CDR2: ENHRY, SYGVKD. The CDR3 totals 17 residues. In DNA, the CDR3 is TGTGCCATCAGTGACCGGAGACTAGCGGGGGCAACAGATACGCGGTATTTT. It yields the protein CAISDRRLAGATDTRYF.

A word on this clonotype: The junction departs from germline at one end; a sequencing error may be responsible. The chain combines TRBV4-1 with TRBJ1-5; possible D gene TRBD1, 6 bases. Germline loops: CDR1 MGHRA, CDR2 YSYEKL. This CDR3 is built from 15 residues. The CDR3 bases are TGTGCCAGCGCCCAAGAAGGCAGGGGTGATCAGCCCCAGCATTTT. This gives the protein CASAQEGRGDQPQHF.

CDR3 sequence: CASSLVLAGVDEQYF. CDR3 DNA: TGTGCCAGCAGCTTAGTCCTAGCGGGAGTAGACGAGCAGTACTTC. This chain joins TRBV11-2 and TRBJ2-7, with 10 bases lining up with TRBD2. The CDR3 length is 15 residues. Trimming removed 1 base from V and 5 bases from J; junction bases left unmatched: 5. The germline CDR1 and CDR2 sequences are SGHAT and FQNNGV.

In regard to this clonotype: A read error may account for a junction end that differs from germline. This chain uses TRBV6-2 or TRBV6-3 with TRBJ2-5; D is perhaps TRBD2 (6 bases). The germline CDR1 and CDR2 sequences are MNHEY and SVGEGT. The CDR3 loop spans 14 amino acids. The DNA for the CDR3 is TGTGCCAGCACCCCCAGACTAGGAGGGGAGACCCAATACTTC. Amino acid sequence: CASTPRLGGETQYF.